Sequencing of this T cell receptor (beta chain) was carried out in a study of tumor-infiltrating lymphocytes in oesophageal squamous cell carcinoma. TCRdb reanalysed the PCR reads using MiXCR and keeps one entry per CDR3 protein. The sample comprises around 16,000 distinct CDR3 sequences, less than 55% of which are singletons, and roughly 40% rests with the top ten. The CDR3 length is 13 residues. The germline V gene encodes CDR1 SGHVS and CDR2 FNYEAQ. Sequenced: blood. V is TRBV7-6 and J is TRBJ2-3, with a weak D call TRBD1 (6 bases). The J call may be mistaken, given a closer DNA end match to TRBJ2-5. This sequence was found in a female donor with esophageal squamous cell carcinoma. The chain's CDR3 is CASSRGQLETQYF. The CDR3 DNA follows: TGTGCCAGCAGCCGAGGACAGTTAGAGACCCAGTACTTC.